This TCR beta chain was recovered during a study of shared clonotypes between healthy human individuals. CDR1 is SGHRS, CDR2 YFSETQ, per germline. V dropped 2 bases and J dropped 4; count of bases not matched to a gene: 5. The CDR3 has 15 residues. Turning to this clone: The antigen is undetermined.

Naivety among CD8 cells was defined by CD45RO negativity and positive CCR7 selection, thereby excluding terminally differentiated effector memory CD45RA+ cells. The repertoire was sequenced with immunoSEQ multiplex PCR; TCRdb's copy has only in-frame clones and lacks some. Here the sample spans about 2,100,000 clones, just over 90% being singletons. Findings of the study overall: With a handful of donors compared, around 4.7% of naive CD4 clonotypes were shared. It was the few donors that limited the genetic and exposure-history diversity represented.

This chain uses TRBV5-1 with TRBJ2-5; TRBD2 matches at 10 bases. The clonotype was recovered from a man aged 18 to 30 in good health. Some clones in this sample may be carry-over from other donors' samples. The material sequenced was naive CD8+ T cells from PBMCs. Here the CDR3 DNA reads TGCGCCAGCAGCTTCTCTAGCGGGAGTGGAGAGACCCAGTACTTC. It yields the protein CASSFSSGSGETQYF.